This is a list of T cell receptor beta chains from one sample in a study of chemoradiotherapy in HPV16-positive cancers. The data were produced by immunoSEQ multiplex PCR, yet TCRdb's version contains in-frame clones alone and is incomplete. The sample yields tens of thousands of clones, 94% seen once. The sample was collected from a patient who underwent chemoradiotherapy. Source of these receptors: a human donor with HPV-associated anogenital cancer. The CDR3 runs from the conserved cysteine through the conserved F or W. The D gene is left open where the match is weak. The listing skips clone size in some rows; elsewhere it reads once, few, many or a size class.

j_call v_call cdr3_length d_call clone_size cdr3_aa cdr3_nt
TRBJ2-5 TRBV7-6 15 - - CASSSGDWAGETQYF TGTGCCAGCAGCTCTGGGGACTGGGCCGGAGAGACCCAGTACTTC
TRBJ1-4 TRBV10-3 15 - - CAISDSQGNNEKLFF TGTGCCATCAGTGATTCCCAGGGAAATAATGAAAAACTGTTTTTT
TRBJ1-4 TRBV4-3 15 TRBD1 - CASSQVTGGNEKLFF TGCGCCAGCAGCCAAGTTACAGGGGGTAATGAAAAACTGTTTTTT
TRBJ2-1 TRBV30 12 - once CAWSVSADEQFF TGTGCCTGGAGTGTATCGGCGGATGAGCAGTTCTTC
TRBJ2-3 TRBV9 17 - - CASSVTSAGLFEDTQYF TGTGCCAGCAGCGTAACTTCAGCGGGTTTGTTCGAGGATACGCAGTATTTT
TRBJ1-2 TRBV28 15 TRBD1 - CASISPDRVLGGYTF TGTGCCAGCATCTCCCCGGACAGGGTCCTTGGTGGCTACACCTTC
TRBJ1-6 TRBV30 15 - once CAWSSQGLNNSPLHF TGTGCCTGGAGTTCACAGGGTCTCAATAATTCACCCCTCCACTTT
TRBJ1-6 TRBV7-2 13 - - CASSLPGFSPLHF TGTGCCAGCAGCTTACCAGGATTCTCACCCCTCCACTTT
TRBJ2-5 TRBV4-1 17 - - CASSQDSSGKGGETQYF TGCGCCAGCAGCCAAGATTCCTCCGGGAAGGGGGGAGAGACCCAGTACTTC
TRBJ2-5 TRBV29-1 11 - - CSVSRTQTQYF TGCAGCGTTAGTAGAACGCAGACCCAGTACTTC
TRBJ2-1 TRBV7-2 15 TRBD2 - CASRPGTSDYNEQFF TGTGCCAGCAGGCCCGGGACTAGCGATTACAATGAGCAGTTCTTC
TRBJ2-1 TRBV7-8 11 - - CASSGWTEQFF TGTGCCAGCAGCGGATGGACAGAGCAGTTCTTC
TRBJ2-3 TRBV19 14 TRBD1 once CASTTGGSTDTQYF TGTGCCAGTACTACAGGGGGGAGCACAGATACGCAGTATTTT
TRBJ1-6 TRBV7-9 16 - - CASSTPGISYNSPLHF TGTGCCAGCAGCACTCCGGGTATCTCCTATAATTCACCCCTCCACTTT
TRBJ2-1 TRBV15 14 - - CATKSWGSYNEQFF TGTGCCACCAAATCGTGGGGCTCCTACAATGAGCAGTTCTTC
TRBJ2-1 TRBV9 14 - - CASSVARGSDEQFF TGTGCCAGCAGCGTAGCCAGGGGCAGCGATGAGCAGTTCTTC
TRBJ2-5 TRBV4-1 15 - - CASSQFWTDQETQYF TGCGCCAGCAGCCAATTTTGGACAGACCAAGAGACCCAGTACTTC
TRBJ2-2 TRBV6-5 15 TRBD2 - CASSLLGGFTGELFF TGTGCCAGCAGTTTGCTGGGAGGGTTCACCGGGGAGCTGTTTTTT
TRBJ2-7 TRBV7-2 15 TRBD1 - CASSLGQGAGYEQYF TGTGCCAGCAGCTTGGGACAGGGTGCTGGCTACGAGCAGTACTTC
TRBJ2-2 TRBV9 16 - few CASSYTPGIRAGELFF TGTGCCAGCAGCTACACCCCCGGGATTCGGGCCGGGGAGCTGTTTTTT
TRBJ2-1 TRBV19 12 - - CASSSDRSEQFF TGTGCCAGTAGTAGCGACAGGAGCGAGCAGTTCTTC
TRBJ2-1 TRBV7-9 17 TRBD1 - CASSRRRTGGSYNEQFF TGTGCCAGCAGCCGCCGTAGGACAGGGGGCTCCTACAATGAGCAGTTCTTC
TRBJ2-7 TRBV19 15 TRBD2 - CASSMKTSGTYEQYF TGTGCCAGTAGTATGAAGACTAGCGGAACCTACGAGCAGTACTTC
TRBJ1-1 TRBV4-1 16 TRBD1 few CASSQDRDRGPTEAFF TGCGCCAGCAGCCAAGATCGGGACAGGGGGCCCACTGAAGCTTTCTTT
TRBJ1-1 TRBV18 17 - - CASSPTGSSISNTEAFF TGTGCCAGCTCACCAACAGGGTCGAGTATCAGTAACACTGAAGCTTTCTTT
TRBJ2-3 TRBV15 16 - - CATSRDRSGSTDTQYF TGTGCCACCAGCAGAGACCGAAGCGGGAGCACAGATACGCAGTATTTT
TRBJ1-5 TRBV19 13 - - CASTIYSNQPQHF TGTGCCAGTACAATTTATAGCAATCAGCCCCAGCATTTT
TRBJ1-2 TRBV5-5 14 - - CASSTDGANYGYTF TGTGCCAGCAGCACGGACGGGGCTAACTATGGCTACACCTTC
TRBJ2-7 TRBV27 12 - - CASSRQGYEQYF TGTGCCAGCAGTCGACAAGGCTACGAGCAGTACTTC
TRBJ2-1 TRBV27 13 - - CASSFKGYNEQFF TGTGCCAGCAGTTTTAAGGGGTACAATGAGCAGTTCTTC
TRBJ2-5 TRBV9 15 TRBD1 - CASSGGTGLYETQYF TGTGCCAGCAGCGGTGGGACAGGGCTTTACGAGACCCAGTACTTC
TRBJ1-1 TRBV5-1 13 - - CASRRDSNTEAFF TGCGCCAGCAGGCGGGACTCCAACACTGAAGCTTTCTTT